This TCR beta chain was documented in a study of vaccination and CD4 T cells after COVID-19. The Oncomine TCR Beta short-read assay was applied to DNA of cultured CD4+ T cells. TCRdb fed the PCR reads into MiXCR, producing one record per CDR3 protein. This table holds thousands of distinct CDR3 sequences, roughly 77% found once. With regard to this clonotype: Its antigen is not known.

Sample treatment: 10-day PBMC culture with coronavirus spike peptide pools or control peptides (ViraFEST assay). The CDR3 length is 14 residues. Between the trimmed V and J ends, which lost 1 base and 8 bases, there was a span of 14 bases. The V gene's germline CDR1 is LNHDA and CDR2 SQIVND (reference sequence). V gene TRBV19 combines with J gene TRBJ1-2; D is possibly TRBD1 (5 bases). Sequencing input: CD4+ T cells from blood, cultured in vitro. This TCR derives from a human donor who had recovered from COVID-19. CDR3 loop: CASSIGAGFGGYTF. The CDR3 DNA reads TGTGCCAGTAGTATAGGCGCAGGGTTTGGGGGCTACACCTTC.